This TCR beta chain is drawn from a study of blood T cell repertoires in COVID-19. A single count supports this clone. Germline CDR1 and CDR2: SGHRS and YFSETQ. The J segment lost 7 bases and the V segment lost 1 base, leaving 5 bases of the junction unmatched. CDR3 length: 14 residues. Repertoires were generated with immunoSEQ multiplex PCR, while TCRdb's copy carries only in-frame clones and drops some. Of 160,000 or so clones listed, 70% to 90% are singletons. Sequencing was carried out using peripheral blood. The chain employs TRBV5-1 and TRBJ1-1; 9 bases agree with TRBD1. The clonotype was recovered from a woman aged 65 to 85 with acute or convalescent COVID-19. In DNA, the CDR3 is TGCGCCAGCAGCTTGACAGGGGGCGCGAATGAAGCTTTCTTT. Amino acids: CASSLTGGANEAFF.